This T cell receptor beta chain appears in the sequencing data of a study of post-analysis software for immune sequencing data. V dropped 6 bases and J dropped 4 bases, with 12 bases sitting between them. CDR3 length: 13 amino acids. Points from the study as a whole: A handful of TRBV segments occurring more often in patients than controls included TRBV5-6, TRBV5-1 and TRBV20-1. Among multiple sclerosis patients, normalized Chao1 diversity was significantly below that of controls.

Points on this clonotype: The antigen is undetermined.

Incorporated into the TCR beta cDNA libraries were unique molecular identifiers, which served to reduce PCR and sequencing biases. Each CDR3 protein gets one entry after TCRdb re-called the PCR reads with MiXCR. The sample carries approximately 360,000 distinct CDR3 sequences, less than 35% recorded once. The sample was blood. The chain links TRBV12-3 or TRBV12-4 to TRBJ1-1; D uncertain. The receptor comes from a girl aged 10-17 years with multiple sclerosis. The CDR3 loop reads CASSSAYFTEAFF. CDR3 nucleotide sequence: TGTGCCAGCAGCTCGGCTTATTTCACTGAAGCTTTCTTT.